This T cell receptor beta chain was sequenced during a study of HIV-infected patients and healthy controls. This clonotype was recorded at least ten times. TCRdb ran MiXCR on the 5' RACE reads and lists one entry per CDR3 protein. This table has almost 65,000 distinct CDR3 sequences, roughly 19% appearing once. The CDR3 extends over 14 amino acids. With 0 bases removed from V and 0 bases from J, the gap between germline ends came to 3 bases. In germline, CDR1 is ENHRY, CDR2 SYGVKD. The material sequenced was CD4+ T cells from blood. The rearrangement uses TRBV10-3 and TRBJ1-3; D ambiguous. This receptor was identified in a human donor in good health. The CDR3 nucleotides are TGTGCCATCAGTGAGTCGTACTCTGGAAACACCATATATTTT. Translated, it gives CAISESYSGNTIYF.